The following is a TCR beta chain sequence with its context. A split of CD4+ cells into CD45RA+ naive and CD45RA-negative memory subsets was performed. Data came from immunoSEQ multiplex PCR; TCRdb stores just in-frame clones and leaves some out. The sample contains hundreds of thousands of clones, 90% to 97% of which appear only once. The data were taken from a study of shared clonotypes between healthy human individuals. The germline gives CDR1 MDHEN, CDR2 SYDVKM. V dropped 6 bases and J dropped 5; count of bases not matched to a gene: 3. The CDR3 has 14 residues. This sequence originates from a woman aged 25-40 years in good health. V and J are TRBV28 and TRBJ1-4; TRBD1 agrees at 10 bases. Source material: naive CD4+ T cells sorted from blood. Subset denoted: CD45RA+ positively selected. CDR3 residues: CASSTTGGNEKLFF. The CDR3 nucleotides read TGTGCCAGCAGCACGACAGGGGGCAATGAAAAACTGTTTTTT.